The TCR beta chain described here comes from a study of blood T cell repertoires in COVID-19. Method: immunoSEQ multiplex PCR; TCRdb's copy keeps in-frame clones and lacks some. The sample yields nearly 250,000 clones, 85% to 90% seen once. V gave up 2 bases and J gave up 3 bases, with 7 bases separating them. The CDR3 consists of 13 residues. The germline CDR1 and CDR2 sequences are LNHDA and SQIVND (reference sequence). The chain carries TRBV19 and TRBJ1-1; D is ambiguous. Sequencing was performed on PBMCs or T cells enriched from blood (not recorded which). The sequence was obtained from a middle-aged man who had been exposed to COVID-19. CDR3 loop: CASSIQSYTEAFF. DNA of the CDR3: TGTGCCAGTAGTATACAGTCGTACACTGAAGCTTTCTTT.